This note documents a single T cell receptor (beta chain) sequence. Its binding antigen is unknown. No much larger clone exists at a distance of one base, and base qualities are not known. The entry originates in a study of lymphopenia after photon versus proton radiotherapy (dated by TCRdb to the late 2010s). As for the study more broadly: The immunological effects of photon versus proton radiation therapy were compared in patients with gastrointestinal tumors who developed high-grade lymphopenia. The cohort comprised approximately 21 patients with gastrointestinal tumors who received either photon or proton therapy and then developed lymphopenia. The goal of the study was to describe how the two radiation modalities differ in their effects on the immune system. Broader findings and caveats from the paper: The survival association was examined only in patients who died, and the authors described better survival with proton therapy as a possibility, not as a demonstrated result. After the lymphocyte count nadir, oligoclonal expansion, especially of CD8+ Temra cells, was observed in photon-treated repertoires, and the drop in diversity was driven by this expansion. Across the cohort, an inverse correlation was found between a larger post-nadir drop in TCR diversity and overall survival time among patients who died. During treatment, patients who received proton therapy stayed relatively stable, whereas patients who received photon therapy lost naive T cells and TCR diversity and gained effector/memory populations.

Library preparation used the immunoSEQ multiplex PCR assay. Alongside multiparametric flow cytometry, deep sequencing of rearranged TCR beta loci was used to profile the T cell repertoires. The clones in this table, taken by TCRdb from immuneACCESS, are in-frame only. Not every clone is retained; where verified, under half of the shortfall comes from an unresolved V gene, and the cause of the rest is unknown. The table for this sample lists 65,000 or so clones; about nine tenths of them were counted only once. The ten largest clones represent roughly 13% of the sample. The sequence derives from a man aged 80 or over with esophageal cancer. Source: peripheral blood, taken from a patient treated with proton-based radiotherapy.

The CDR3 protein sequence reads: CATSSLGTGVSETQYF. The sequence in DNA is TGTGCCACCAGCAGCCTGGGGACAGGGGTATCAGAGACCCAGTACTTC. Recombination connected TRBV15 to TRBJ2-5; 10 central bases correspond to TRBD1. The CDR3, from cysteine to phenylalanine, totals 16 residues. Kept here is only the CDR3 DNA, which spans 48 bases and is read in frame from base 1. Sequences LNHNV (CDR1) and YYDKDF (CDR2) are obtained from the germline V gene (reference sequence). Clipping removes 3 bases from V and 4 bases from J, with 8 as the unmatched junction base count.